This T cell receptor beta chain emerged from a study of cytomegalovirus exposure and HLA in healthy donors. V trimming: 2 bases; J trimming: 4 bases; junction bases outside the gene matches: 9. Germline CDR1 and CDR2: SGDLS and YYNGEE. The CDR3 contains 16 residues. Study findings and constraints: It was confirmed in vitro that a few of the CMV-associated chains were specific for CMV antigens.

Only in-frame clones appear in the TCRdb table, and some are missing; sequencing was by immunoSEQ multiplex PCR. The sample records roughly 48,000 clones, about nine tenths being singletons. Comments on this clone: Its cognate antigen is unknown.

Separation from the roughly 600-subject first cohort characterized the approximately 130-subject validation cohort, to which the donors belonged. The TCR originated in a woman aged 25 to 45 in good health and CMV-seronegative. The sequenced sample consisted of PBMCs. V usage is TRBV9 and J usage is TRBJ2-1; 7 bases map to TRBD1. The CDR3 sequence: CASSVSWGQKYNEQFF. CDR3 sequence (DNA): TGTGCCAGCAGCGTTAGTTGGGGACAGAAATACAATGAGCAGTTCTTC.